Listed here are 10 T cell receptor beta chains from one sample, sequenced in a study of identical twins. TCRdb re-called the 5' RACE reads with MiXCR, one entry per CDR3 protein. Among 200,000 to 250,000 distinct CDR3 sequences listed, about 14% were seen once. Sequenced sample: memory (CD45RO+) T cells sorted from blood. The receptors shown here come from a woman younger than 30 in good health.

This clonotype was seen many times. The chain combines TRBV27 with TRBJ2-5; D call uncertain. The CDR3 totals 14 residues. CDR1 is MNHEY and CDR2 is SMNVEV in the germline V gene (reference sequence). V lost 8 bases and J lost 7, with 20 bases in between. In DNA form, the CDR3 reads TGTGCCAGCCGCCACGAAGGGCGTTTAGGGACCCAGTACTTC. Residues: CASRHEGRLGTQYF.

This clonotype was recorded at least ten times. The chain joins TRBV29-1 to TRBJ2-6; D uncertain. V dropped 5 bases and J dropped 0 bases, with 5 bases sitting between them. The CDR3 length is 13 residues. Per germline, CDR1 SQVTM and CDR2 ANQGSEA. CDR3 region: CSVKLSGANVLTF. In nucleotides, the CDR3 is TGCAGCGTTAAACTCTCTGGGGCCAACGTCCTGACTTTC.

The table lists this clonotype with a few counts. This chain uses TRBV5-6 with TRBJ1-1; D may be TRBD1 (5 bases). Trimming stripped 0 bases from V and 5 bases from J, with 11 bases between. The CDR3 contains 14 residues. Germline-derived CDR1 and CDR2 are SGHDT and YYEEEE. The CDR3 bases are TGTGCCAGCAGCTTGGGGTGGGGCGGGACTGAAGCTTTCTTT. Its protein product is CASSLGWGGTEAFF.

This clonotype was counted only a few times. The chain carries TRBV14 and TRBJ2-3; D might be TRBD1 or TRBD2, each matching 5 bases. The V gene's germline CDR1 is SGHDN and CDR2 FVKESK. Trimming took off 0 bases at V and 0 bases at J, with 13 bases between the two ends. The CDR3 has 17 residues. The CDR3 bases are TGTGCCAGCAGCCAAGAGGGGGTAATTTCTAGCACAGATACGCAGTATTTT. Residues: CASSQEGVISSTDTQYF.

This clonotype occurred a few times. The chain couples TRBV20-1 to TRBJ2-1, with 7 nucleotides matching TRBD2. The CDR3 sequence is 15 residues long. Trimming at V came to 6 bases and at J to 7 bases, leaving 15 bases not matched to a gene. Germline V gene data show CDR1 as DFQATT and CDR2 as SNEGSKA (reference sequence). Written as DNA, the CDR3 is TGCAGTGCCCCCCCAGCGGGACGGCAGGAGAATGAGCAGTTCTTC. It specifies CSAPPAGRQENEQFF.

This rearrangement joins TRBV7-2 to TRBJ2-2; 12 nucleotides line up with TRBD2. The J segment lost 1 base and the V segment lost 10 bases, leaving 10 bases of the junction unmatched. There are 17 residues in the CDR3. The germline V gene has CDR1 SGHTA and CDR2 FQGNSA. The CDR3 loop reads CANFRTSGMRNTGELFF. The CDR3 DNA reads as TGTGCCAATTTTCGGACTAGCGGGATGCGGAACACCGGGGAGCTGTTTTTT.

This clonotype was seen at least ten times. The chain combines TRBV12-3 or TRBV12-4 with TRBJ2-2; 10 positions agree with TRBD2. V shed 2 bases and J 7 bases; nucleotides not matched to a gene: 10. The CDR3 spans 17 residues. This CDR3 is CASSLRLAGVRHGELFF. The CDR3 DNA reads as TGTGCCAGCAGTTTACGGCTAGCGGGAGTTCGGCACGGGGAGCTGTTTTTT.

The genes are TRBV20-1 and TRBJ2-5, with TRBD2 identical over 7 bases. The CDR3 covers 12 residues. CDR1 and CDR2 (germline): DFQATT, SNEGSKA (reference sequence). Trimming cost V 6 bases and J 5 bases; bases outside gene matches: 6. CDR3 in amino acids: CSAMRGSETQYF. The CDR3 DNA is TGCAGTGCGATGCGCGGGAGTGAGACCCAGTACTTC.

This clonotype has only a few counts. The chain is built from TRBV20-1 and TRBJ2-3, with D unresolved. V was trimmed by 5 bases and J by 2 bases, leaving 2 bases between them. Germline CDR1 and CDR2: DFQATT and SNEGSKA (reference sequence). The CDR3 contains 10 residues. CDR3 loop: CSAYTDTQYF. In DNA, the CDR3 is TGCAGTGCTTACACAGATACGCAGTATTTT.

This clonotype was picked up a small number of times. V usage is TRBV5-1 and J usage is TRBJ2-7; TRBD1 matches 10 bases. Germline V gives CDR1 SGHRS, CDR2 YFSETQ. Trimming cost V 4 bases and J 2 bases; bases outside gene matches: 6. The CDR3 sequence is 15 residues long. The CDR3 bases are TGCGCCAGCAGCCCCGGGACAGGGGATGCCTACGAGCAGTACTTC. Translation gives CASSPGTGDAYEQYF.